This T cell receptor beta chain was identified in a study of human T cells and chemical hapten exposure. For the study at large: Patches with 0.01% DPC went on the upper back, and the tests were read at 6 days.

This CDR3 has 17 residues. V was clipped by 2 bases and J by 12 bases; unmatched bases: 14. Germline V gene data show CDR1 as SEHNR and CDR2 as FQNEAQ (reference sequence). Time point given: patch test 3, about 24 weeks after DPC sensitization. Indicated treatment: therapeutic diphenylcyclopropenone sensitization with weekly scalp DPC. Those who donated were patients with alopecia, 18 to 70 years of age, and suitable for DPC. To note about this clonotype: Its antigen is still unknown.

MiXCR was run by TCRdb on the RACE reads, yielding one entry per CDR3 protein. The sample has 130,000 or so distinct CDR3 sequences, approximately 11% seen once. Study findings and constraints: The number of TCRs over 1 in 1000 frequency stayed unchanged after DPC.

The sample consisted of whole blood, taken in connection with sensitization to the hapten diphenylcyclopropenone (DPC). This receptor was taken from a woman between 45 and 65 years old with alopecia areata. Some clones in this sample may be carry-over from other donors' samples. J is TRBJ2-1 and V is TRBV7-9; 12 bases match TRBD2. The CDR3 sequence is CASSLTVTSGSLSVQFF. The CDR3 DNA sequence: TGTGCCAGCAGCTTAACCGTGACTAGCGGGAGTTTGTCTGTGCAGTTCTTC.